This T cell receptor (beta chain) was found in a study of T cell responses to AZD1222 COVID-19 vaccine. The study, taken as a whole, reports: Two AZD1222 doses significantly raised spike-specific TCR breadth and depth over controls.

Both about-4-week and about-12-week second-dose recipients were combined. A remark on this clone: Its antigen is currently unknown.

V lost 1 base and J lost 6; bases outside the gene matches: 11. Germline V lookup: CDR1 LGHDT, CDR2 YNNKEL (reference sequence). There are 17 residues in the CDR3. Clones were read by immunoSEQ multiplex PCR, and TCRdb kept only the in-frame ones, dropping some. The table records roughly 90,000 clones, approximately 89% of them present only once. The origin of this receptor is an adult who received the AZD1222 COVID-19 vaccine. The specimen comprised peripheral blood, sampled 28 days after the second AZD1222 dose. This chain joins TRBV3-1 (or the pseudogene TRBV3-2) and TRBJ1-4; 7 bases line up with TRBD1. CDR3 loop: CASSQGEGGSLYEKLFF. In DNA, the CDR3 is TGTGCCAGCAGCCAAGGTGAAGGGGGCAGCCTGTATGAAAAACTGTTTTTT.